This paragraph covers one TCR beta chain sequence. Its antigen remains unidentified. The CDR3 covers 11 residues. Trimming took 3 bases from V and 10 from J, leaving 9 bases between them. Per the germline V gene, CDR1 is SNHLY and CDR2 is FYNNEI. PCR was performed using 60 Vbeta and 13 Jbeta primers. Under the authors' procedure: Roughly 81 million unique TCR beta chains, 9 million to 14 million shared, were counted in a later analysis. Here immunoSEQ multiplex PCR was the method, and the copy in TCRdb shows in-frame clones only, minus some. From that table come the V and J calls and clone size; the DNA was used to work out D and trimming. The sample lists some 150,000 clones; roughly a tenth were seen once. These data originate in a study of cytomegalovirus exposure and HLA in healthy donors. Study-wide findings and caveats: Some public TCRs appeared in many individuals, while most sequences were rare. Data from an earlier analysis indicated that most TCR beta V segments were productive either about 87% or about 30% of the time. Follow-up analysis later connected one missense variant in DCLRE1C with trimming of TCR beta V- and J-genes.

The source is a male donor in good health and CMV-seronegative. The material sequenced was PBMCs. The chain has TRBV2 and TRBJ1-1; D gene uncertain. The CDR3 loop reads CASSDAPVAFF. DNA of the CDR3: TGTGCCAGCAGTGATGCTCCGGTAGCTTTCTTT.